This passage covers 18 T cell receptor beta chains from one sample sequenced in a study of blood T cell repertoires in COVID-19. TCRdb keeps only in-frame clones here, not all; method: immunoSEQ multiplex PCR. The sample includes roughly 160,000 clones, approximately 90% seen only once; the top ten take 0.5% to 0.6%. The sequencing sample was made of peripheral blood. Source of these receptors: a man in his forties or fifties with acute or convalescent COVID-19.

The V gene is TRBV28, the J gene TRBJ1-5; no firm D call. This CDR3 comprises 14 residues. Trimming removed 1 base from V and 3 bases from J, with 7 bases in between. The germline V gene has CDR1 MDHEN and CDR2 SYDVKM. As DNA, the CDR3 is TGTGCCAGCAGTTTATACTTAACCAATCAGCCCCAGCATTTT. Its protein is CASSLYLTNQPQHF. Together with reference TRBV28 and TRBJ1-5, the CDR3 gives the full variable domain: DVKVTQSSRYLVKRTGEKVFLECVQDMDHENMFWYRQDPGLGLRLIYFSYDVKMKEKGDIPEGYSVSREKKERFSLILESASTNQTSMYLCASSLYLTNQPQHFGDGTRLSIL.

This clone has more than one count but fewer than ten. V and J are TRBV27 and TRBJ1-6; D gene uncertain. Germline CDR1 is MNHEY and CDR2 is SMNVEV (reference sequence). Trimming shortened V by 5 bases and J by 6 bases, and 8 bases separated the two germline ends. The length of the CDR3 is 13 residues. CDR3: CASSLTLNSPLHF. CDR3 bases: TGTGCCAGCAGTCTAACTCTTAATTCACCCCTCCACTTT.

The chain joins TRBV19 to TRBJ2-1; the D gene is possibly TRBD2 (5 bases). Germline V lookup: CDR1 LNHDA, CDR2 SQIVND (reference sequence). This CDR3 spans 15 amino acids. V was cut by 2 bases and J by 6 bases, with 14 bases left in between. Here the CDR3 reads CASSISRDRFNEQFF. CDR3 bases: TGTGCCAGTAGTATAAGCCGGGATCGATTCAATGAGCAGTTCTTC.

The V call is TRBV18, the J call TRBJ1-5; TRBD1 aligns across 10 bases. V lost 3 bases and J lost 5; bases outside the gene matches: 4. Germline values: CDR1 KGHSH, CDR2 LQKENI. CDR3 length equals 15 residues. In DNA form, the CDR3 reads TGTGCCAGCTCACCGACAGGGGGCCGAGATCAGCCCCAGCATTTT. Translation gives CASSPTGGRDQPQHF.

CDR3 region: CSVDAGQGANYGYTF. The CDR3 region has the DNA TGCAGCGTTGATGCGGGACAGGGGGCTAACTATGGCTACACCTTC. The chain is built from TRBV29-1 and TRBJ1-2; 11 positions match TRBD1. V dropped 3 bases and J dropped 0; count of bases not matched to a gene: 3. The CDR3 length is 15 residues. The germline V gene has CDR1 SQVTM and CDR2 ANQGSEA.

The gene calls are TRBV27 and TRBJ2-1; TRBD2 matches 7 bases. Germline V lookup: CDR1 MNHEY, CDR2 SMNVEV (reference sequence). The CDR3 consists of 13 residues. Trimming removed 5 bases from V and 9 bases from J; junction bases left unmatched: 7. CDR3 sequence reads: CASSRQAGSEQFF. DNA of the CDR3: TGTGCCAGCAGTCGACAAGCGGGAAGTGAGCAGTTCTTC.

CDR3 bases: TGCGCCAGCAGCTTGGGACAGGGGGCTACAGATACGCAGTATTTT. Its protein is CASSLGQGATDTQYF. This rearrangement joins TRBV5-1 to TRBJ2-3; 10 positions agree with TRBD1. Trimming at V came to 0 bases and at J to 3 bases, leaving 1 base not matched to a gene. This CDR3 is built from 15 residues. CDR1 is SGHRS, CDR2 YFSETQ, per germline.

The CDR3: CASSEVAGVSPLHF. The CDR3 bases are TGTGCCAGCAGTGAGGTGGCAGGGGTTTCACCCCTCCACTTT. This chain uses TRBV6-1 with TRBJ1-6, with D tentatively TRBD1 (6 bases). Germline CDR1 and CDR2: MNHNS and SASEGT. This CDR3 is 14 amino acids long. With 3 bases removed from V and 9 bases from J, the gap between germline ends came to 12 bases.

The genes are TRBV28 and TRBJ2-4; 7 bases map to TRBD1. CDR3 length equals 21 residues. CDR1 is MDHEN, CDR2 SYDVKM, per germline. The V segment lost 3 bases and the J segment 0 bases; nucleotides outside the gene matches: 20. CDR3 region: CASSFLYSQTGKRLAKNIQYF. The CDR3 region has the DNA TGTGCCAGCAGTTTTTTGTATTCTCAGACAGGGAAAAGGTTAGCCAAAAACATTCAGTACTTC.

This rearrangement joins TRBV2 to TRBJ2-2, with D maybe TRBD2 (6 bases). CDR3 length equals 13 residues. Trimming took off 6 bases at V and 4 bases at J, with 9 bases between the two ends. Germline CDR1 is SNHLY and CDR2 is FYNNEI. As DNA, the CDR3 is TGTGCCAGCAGGCTGGGGGGCACCGGGGAGCTGTTTTTT. Amino acids: CASRLGGTGELFF.

The DNA for the CDR3 is TGCGCCAGCAGCCTGGGGACTAGCGGTTACACCGGGGAGCTGTTTTTT. It is translated as CASSLGTSGYTGELFF. The genes are TRBV4-1 and TRBJ2-2; 11 bases map to TRBD2. With 4 bases clipped from V and 3 bases from J, the junction kept 4 bases outside the gene matches. CDR3 length equals 16 residues. Per germline, CDR1 MGHRA and CDR2 YSYEKL.

The chain couples TRBV19 to TRBJ2-1; TRBD2 matches at 12 bases. Trimming at V came to 3 bases and at J to 7 bases, leaving 7 bases not matched to a gene. Germline assignment: CDR1 LNHDA and CDR2 SQIVND (reference sequence). The CDR3 loop spans 16 amino acids. DNA of the CDR3: TGTGCCAGTAGTATTCGGACTAGCGGGAAGGGTAATGAGCAGTTCTTC. Translating gives CASSIRTSGKGNEQFF.

The chain links TRBV6-2 or TRBV6-3 to TRBJ1-5; unclear D gene. This CDR3 has 15 residues. Trimming took 2 bases from V and 9 from J, leaving 17 bases between them. Germline lookup yields CDR1 MNHEY and CDR2 SVGEGT. Written as DNA, the CDR3 is TGTGCCAGCAGTTACACGCGACGGGAAGCAACGCCCCAGCATTTT. Residues: CASSYTRREATPQHF.

The chain recombines TRBV10-3 with TRBJ2-1; 12 bases align to TRBD2. Germline lookup yields CDR1 ENHRY and CDR2 SYGVKD. The CDR3 runs to 19 residues. Trimming at V came to 10 bases and at J to 5 bases, leaving 21 bases not matched to a gene. The CDR3 loop is CATRSDGTSGREGDNEQFF. CDR3 sequence (DNA): TGTGCCACCCGATCTGACGGGACTAGCGGGCGGGAGGGGGACAATGAGCAGTTCTTC.

The chain employs TRBV5-6 and TRBJ2-1; possibly TRBD1 for D (6 bases). V was pared by 4 bases and J by 8 bases, with 7 bases between. Looked up from germline, CDR1 is SGHDT and CDR2 is YYEEEE. The CDR3 contains 11 residues. In DNA form, the CDR3 reads TGTGCCAGCAGCACAGGGTATGAGCAGTTCTTC. Protein sequence: CASSTGYEQFF.

The chain couples TRBV3-1 (or the pseudogene TRBV3-2) to TRBJ2-7, with D possibly matching TRBD2 (6 bases). The V gene's germline CDR1 is LGHDT and CDR2 YNNKEL (reference sequence). V was clipped by 1 base and J by 5 bases, with 12 bases between them. The CDR3 length is 14 residues. This CDR3 reads CASSQGAGSNEQYV. In DNA form, the CDR3 reads TGTGCCAGCAGCCAAGGGGCGGGAAGCAACGAGCAGTACGTC.

The sample holds one count of this clone. The V call is TRBV6-5, the J call TRBJ2-1, with 8 bases fitting TRBD2. Germline assignment: CDR1 MNHEY and CDR2 SVGAGI. The CDR3 totals 15 residues. V dropped 6 bases and J dropped 3; count of bases not matched to a gene: 7. CDR3 nucleotide sequence: TGTGCCAGCAGCAAGGGACTAGAGGACTACAATGAGCAGTTCTTC. Amino acid sequence: CASSKGLEDYNEQFF.

This sequence joins TRBV5-1 and TRBJ2-2, with 15 bases that match TRBD2. With 3 bases clipped from V and 2 bases from J, the junction kept 2 bases outside the gene matches. Germline CDR1 and CDR2: SGHRS and YFSETQ. The CDR3 covers 17 residues. CDR3 region: CASSSGLAGGNTGELFF. DNA of the CDR3: TGCGCCAGCAGCTCGGGACTAGCGGGAGGTAACACCGGGGAGCTGTTTTTT.